These T cell receptor beta chains were read from a single sample in a study of cytomegalovirus exposure and HLA in healthy donors. Here immunoSEQ multiplex PCR was the method, and the copy in TCRdb shows in-frame clones only, minus some. Found here are approximately 150,000 clones, approximately 80% of them singletons; the top ten hold 4% to 4.5%. The sample consisted of PBMCs. These TCRs come from a woman in her thirties or forties in good health and CMV-seropositive. Each CDR3 is given with its conserved first and last residue. D genes are given only for firm matches. Clone size is stated in some rows and not others, as once, few, many or a class when expanded.

J gene	D gene	CDR3 length	V gene	clone size	CDR3 protein	CDR3 DNA
TRBJ2-2	NA	14	TRBV28	few	CASRRELDTGELFF	TGTGCCAGCAGAAGGGAGTTGGACACCGGGGAGCTGTTTTTT
TRBJ2-7	NA	11	TRBV28	NA	CASSSNYEQYF	TGTGCCAGCAGTTCCAATTACGAGCAGTACTTC
TRBJ1-3	NA	15	TRBV7-8	NA	CASSLVAVSGNTIYF	TGTGCCAGCAGCTTAGTGGCGGTCTCTGGAAACACCATATATTTT
TRBJ2-7	NA	14	TRBV27	few	CASRQGATTYEQYF	TGTGCCAGCAGACAGGGAGCAACTACCTACGAGCAGTACTTC
TRBJ1-1	TRBD1	14	TRBV18	NA	CASSPGQGNTEAFF	TGTGCCAGCTCACCTGGACAGGGGAACACTGAAGCTTTCTTT
TRBJ1-1	TRBD1	14	TRBV19	NA	CASSNPGGGYEAFF	TGTGCCAGTAGTAACCCAGGAGGGGGCTATGAAGCTTTCTTT
TRBJ2-7	TRBD1	13	TRBV6-6	NA	CASSSRTGDEQYF	TGTGCCAGCAGCTCTAGGACAGGGGACGAGCAGTACTTC
TRBJ1-1	NA	13	TRBV4-2	few	CASSREMNTEAFF	TGTGCCAGCAGTAGAGAAATGAACACTGAAGCTTTCTTT
TRBJ2-7	NA	17	TRBV25-1	NA	CASSEKAGYPVPYEQYF	TGTGCCAGCAGTGAAAAAGCAGGATATCCGGTCCCCTACGAGCAGTACTTC
TRBJ1-3	TRBD1	15	TRBV7-9	NA	CASSPSGTGGNTIYF	TGTGCCAGCAGCCCTTCCGGGACAGGAGGAAACACCATATATTTT
TRBJ1-2	NA	14	TRBV9	NA	CASSVAREVYGYTF	TGTGCCAGCAGCGTAGCCAGGGAGGTATATGGCTACACCTTC
TRBJ1-2	TRBD1	15	TRBV7-3	once	CASSLHGTGNYGYTF	TGTGCCAGCAGCTTACACGGGACAGGGAACTATGGCTACACCTTC
TRBJ2-7	TRBD1	15	TRBV6-1	NA	CASSLGQGEPHEQYF	TGTGCCAGCAGCCTTGGACAGGGGGAACCTCACGAGCAGTACTTC
TRBJ1-5	NA	17	TRBV19	NA	CASSIDAQPLTYQPQHF	TGTGCCAGTAGTATAGATGCACAGCCCCTAACTTATCAGCCCCAGCATTTT
TRBJ2-3	TRBD2	21	TRBV9	NA	CASSVGEAGATQFHPTDTQYF	TGTGCCAGCAGCGTAGGGGAAGCGGGGGCCACTCAATTCCACCCCACAGATACGCAGTATTTT
TRBJ2-7	TRBD2	15	TRBV27	NA	CASSYSPGTTYEQYF	TGTGCCAGCAGTTATTCACCCGGGACTACATACGAGCAGTACTTC
TRBJ2-4	NA	11	TRBV2	NA	CASMLGGIQYF	TGTGCCAGCATGCTAGGGGGCATTCAGTACTTC
TRBJ2-7	NA	12	TRBV10-3	NA	CAIRAGNYEQYF	TGTGCCATCAGGGCAGGAAACTACGAGCAGTACTTC
TRBJ1-3	TRBD1	14	TRBV28	NA	CASTRQGAGNTIYF	TGTGCCAGCACCAGACAGGGGGCGGGAAACACCATATATTTT
TRBJ2-7	TRBD2	15	TRBV4-1	once	CASSQGERGTYEQYF	TGCGCCAGCAGCCAAGGCGAGCGGGGGACGTACGAGCAGTACTTC
TRBJ2-3	TRBD2	14	TRBV11-3	once	CASSPSGSKGTQYF	TGTGCCAGCTCTCCTAGCGGGAGTAAAGGTACGCAGTATTTT
TRBJ2-7	TRBD2	15	TRBV30	NA	CAMGLAGDRSYEQYF	TGTGCCATGGGACTAGCGGGAGATCGCAGCTACGAGCAGTACTTC
TRBJ2-3	NA	13	TRBV7-3	NA	CASSLIGTDTQYF	TGTGCCAGCAGCTTAATAGGCACAGATACGCAGTATTTT
TRBJ2-3	NA	14	TRBV28	few	CASSPLGSPDTQYF	TGTGCCAGCAGTCCCCTCGGGTCCCCAGATACGCAGTATTTT
TRBJ2-3	TRBD2	16	TRBV19	NA	CASTTLAGGTTDTQYF	TGTGCCAGTACCACCTTAGCGGGAGGGACCACAGATACGCAGTATTTT
TRBJ1-1	NA	14	TRBV7-8	NA	CASSSPQGFTEAFF	TGTGCCAGCAGCTCCCCGCAGGGATTCACTGAAGCTTTCTTT
TRBJ2-2	TRBD1	15	TRBV7-2	NA	CASSLSAGGTGELFF	TGTGCCAGCAGCTTAAGCGCAGGGGGCACCGGGGAGCTGTTTTTT
TRBJ2-6	NA	15	TRBV27	NA	CASSVTVWGANVLTF	TGTGCCAGCAGTGTGACAGTCTGGGGGGCCAACGTCCTGACTTTC
TRBJ2-7	NA	13	TRBV10-1	NA	CASRIDTSYEQYF	TGCGCCAGCAGGATAGATACCTCCTACGAGCAGTACTTC
TRBJ2-7	NA	15	TRBV6-1	NA	CASSEPQALYYEQYF	TGTGCCAGCAGTGAACCCCAAGCCCTATACTACGAGCAGTACTTC
TRBJ2-1	TRBD2	14	TRBV6-5	NA	CASKVGLAINEQFF	TGTGCCAGCAAGGTGGGACTAGCGATCAATGAGCAGTTCTTC
TRBJ2-2	NA	14	TRBV6-4	NA	CASSVAVNTGELFF	TGTGCCAGCAGTGTGGCGGTGAACACCGGGGAGCTGTTTTTT
TRBJ1-1	TRBD1	12	TRBV30	once	CAWKTGTAEAFF	TGTGCCTGGAAAACCGGGACAGCTGAAGCTTTCTTT
TRBJ2-3	TRBD1	14	TRBV19	NA	CAISTGASTDTQYF	TGTGCCATCTCAACAGGGGCCAGCACAGATACGCAGTATTTT
TRBJ2-7	TRBD1	13	TRBV5-1	NA	CASAPGTAYEQYF	TGCGCCAGCGCTCCGGGGACAGCCTACGAGCAGTACTTC
TRBJ1-2	NA	17	TRBV7-2	NA	CASSLVVGQGGNYGYTF	TGTGCCAGCAGCTTAGTGGTGGGGCAGGGTGGTAACTATGGCTACACCTTC
TRBJ1-1	NA	15	TRBV21-1	NA	CASSSGDSSNIEAFF	TGTGCCAGCAGCTCGGGGGACAGTTCGAACATTGAAGCTTTCTTT
TRBJ1-2	TRBD1	14	TRBV7-2	NA	CASSARQGSSGYTF	TGTGCCAGCAGCGCACGACAGGGATCGAGTGGCTACACCTTC
TRBJ1-5	NA	17	TRBV19	NA	CASREGRVVSSNQPQHF	TGTGCCAGTAGAGAAGGGCGGGTAGTTAGTAGCAATCAGCCCCAGCATTTT
TRBJ1-2	NA	16	TRBV9	NA	CASSAQVGPGHEGYTF	TGTGCCAGCAGCGCACAAGTGGGACCGGGACACGAAGGCTACACCTTC
TRBJ2-1	TRBD2	13	TRBV6-4	once	CASSGLAGGEQFF	TGTGCCAGCAGTGGACTAGCAGGAGGTGAGCAGTTCTTC
TRBJ2-7	NA	12	TRBV10-3	NA	CAIAADGYEQYF	TGTGCCATCGCGGCGGATGGCTACGAGCAGTACTTC
TRBJ2-2	NA	13	TRBV30	once	CAWSVLEAGELFF	TGTGCCTGGAGTGTGTTGGAGGCCGGGGAGCTGTTTTTT
TRBJ2-1	TRBD1	14	TRBV6-5	NA	CASRKTGGGVEQFF	TGTGCCAGCAGAAAGACAGGGGGGGGAGTTGAGCAGTTCTTC
TRBJ1-5	TRBD1	18	TRBV5-5	many	CASSALLRDRVLNQPQHF	TGTGCCAGCAGCGCGCTCCTACGGGACAGGGTTCTGAATCAGCCCCAGCATTTT
TRBJ1-5	TRBD1	18	TRBV4-1	few	CASSQDGGQGVRNQPQHF	TGCGCCAGCAGCCAAGATGGCGGACAGGGTGTTCGCAATCAGCCCCAGCATTTT
TRBJ2-7	TRBD2	17	TRBV9	NA	CASSEGTGTSGPYEQYF	TGTGCCAGCAGCGAGGGCACCGGGACTAGCGGGCCATACGAGCAGTACTTC
TRBJ2-1	NA	13	TRBV25-1	NA	CASSEYKRSEQFF	TGTGCCAGCAGTGAATATAAAAGGAGTGAGCAGTTCTTC
TRBJ2-1	NA	15	TRBV9	NA	CASSATRDFYNEQFF	TGTGCCAGCAGCGCCACCCGGGACTTCTACAATGAGCAGTTCTTC
TRBJ2-2	NA	14	TRBV15	NA	CATRGLRNTGELFF	TGTGCCACCAGAGGACTAAGGAACACCGGGGAGCTGTTTTTT
TRBJ1-1	TRBD1	14	TRBV5-6	NA	CASSRSGTATEAFF	TGTGCCAGCAGCAGATCCGGGACAGCAACTGAAGCTTTCTTT
TRBJ2-3	NA	15	TRBV29-1	NA	CSTPWGRQYTDTQYF	TGCAGTACCCCTTGGGGGCGTCAATACACAGATACGCAGTATTTT
TRBJ2-4	NA	12	TRBV12-5	NA	CASGSHRDIQYF	TGTGCTAGTGGTTCCCACCGGGACATTCAGTACTTC
TRBJ1-2	NA	14	TRBV10-3	NA	CAITPGLGNYGYTF	TGTGCCATCACCCCGGGTCTCGGGAACTATGGCTACACCTTC
TRBJ2-2	NA	16	TRBV9	NA	CASSVVWSPEIGELFF	TGTGCCAGCAGCGTAGTGTGGTCCCCCGAGATCGGGGAGCTGTTTTTT
TRBJ2-3	TRBD1	15	TRBV18	NA	CASSSGQVSTDTQYF	TGTGCCAGCTCATCGGGACAGGTGAGCACAGATACGCAGTATTTT
TRBJ1-4	NA	15	TRBV6-6	NA	CASRGLLGLEEKLFF	TGTGCCAGCAGGGGATTGTTGGGGCTCGAGGAAAAACTGTTTTTT
TRBJ2-3	TRBD2	15	TRBV19	NA	CASSIRLADTDTQYF	TGTGCCAGTAGTATTCGGCTAGCGGACACAGATACGCAGTATTTT
TRBJ1-2	NA	13	TRBV6-1	NA	CASSVGANYGYTF	TGTGCCAGCAGTGTGGGGGCAAACTATGGCTACACCTTC
TRBJ2-7	NA	13	TRBV6-6	once	CAGNTDPRYEQYF	TGTGCCGGCAATACAGACCCTCGGTACGAGCAGTACTTC